This TCR beta chain was captured by sequencing in a study of cytomegalovirus exposure and HLA in healthy donors. Study summary: Out of 150 million to 200 million T cells, an earlier analysis found roughly 100 million unique TCR beta sequences in total. General observations from the study: A prior analysis recorded that most TCR beta V segments were productive about 87% or about 30% of the time. The only immune exposure information that was available was CMV serostatus. There were some public TCRs occurring in many donors, but most TCR sequences were rare.

Both 60 Vbeta primers and 13 Jbeta primers went into the PCR. Method: immunoSEQ multiplex PCR; TCRdb's copy keeps in-frame clones and lacks some. This sample has 180,000 or so clones, with approximately 65% found just once. Germline CDR1 reads LNHDA; CDR2 reads SQIVND (reference sequence). V lost 8 bases and J lost 2, with 12 bases in between. The CDR3 sequence is 13 residues long. Turning to this clone: Its antigen is not identified.

The rearrangement uses TRBV19 and TRBJ2-5, with a weak D call TRBD2 (5 bases). Source material: PBMCs. The source of this sequence is a man aged 35 to 55 in good health and CMV-seronegative. The CDR3 sequence: CASGVAGQETQYF. In DNA, the CDR3 is TGTGCCAGTGGGGTCGCGGGTCAAGAGACCCAGTACTTC.